This T cell receptor beta chain was retrieved from a study of blood T cell repertoires in COVID-19. Study information: Samples representing acute and convalescent COVID-19 were sourced from the United States, Italy and Spain.

The CDR3 is 15 amino acids. Germline assignment: CDR1 MNHNY and CDR2 SVGAGI (reference sequence). Unmatched junction bases numbered 7, after V lost 2 bases and J lost 4 bases. Original analysis: Estimation of nucleated cell counts was performed using reference gene primer amplification. Repertoires were generated with immunoSEQ multiplex PCR, while TCRdb's copy carries only in-frame clones and drops some. The V and J calls and clone size were taken over from that table, and D and trimming were inferred from the DNA. The data contain over 600,000 clones, about 87% of them singletons. The receptor was derived from a young woman with acute or convalescent COVID-19. Material: peripheral blood. V is TRBV6-6 and J is TRBJ1-1; 7 bases match TRBD1. The CDR3 sequence is CASSYRPGQLTEAFF. Here the CDR3 DNA reads TGTGCCAGCAGTTACCGGCCGGGACAGCTCACTGAAGCTTTCTTT.